These T cell receptor beta chains were read from a single sample in a study of blood T cell repertoires in COVID-19. Here immunoSEQ multiplex PCR was the method, and the copy in TCRdb shows in-frame clones only, minus some. This sample has around 120,000 clones, with approximately 79% found just once. The sequencing input was peripheral blood. These receptors came from a man aged 50 to 60 with acute or convalescent COVID-19. CDR3s include the opening cysteine and the closing phenylalanine or tryptophan. Fields, in order: V gene, J gene, clone size, D gene, CDR3 length, CDR3 DNA, CDR3 protein. A D gene is named only where the DNA matches it firmly. The size field is filled for only some rows; it gives once, few, many or a size class.

v_call: TRBV2; j_call: TRBJ2-1; clone_size: .; d_call: TRBD2; cdr3_length: 16; cdr3_nt: TGTGCCAGCAGTGAAAGGGTAGCGGGGGGGCTCAATGAGCAGTTCTTC; cdr3_aa: CASSERVAGGLNEQFF
v_call: TRBV24-1; j_call: TRBJ1-2; clone_size: .; d_call: .; cdr3_length: 13; cdr3_nt: TGTGCCACCAGTGAAGCAGCGAGGTATGGCTACACCTTC; cdr3_aa: CATSEAARYGYTF
v_call: TRBV6-5; j_call: TRBJ1-1; clone_size: .; d_call: .; cdr3_length: 13; cdr3_nt: TGTGCCAGCATAGGGGTGTGGGGCACTGAAGCTTTCTTT; cdr3_aa: CASIGVWGTEAFF
v_call: TRBV18; j_call: TRBJ2-2; clone_size: .; d_call: .; cdr3_length: 12; cdr3_nt: TGTGCCAGCTCACCTATCACCGGGGAGCTGTTTTTT; cdr3_aa: CASSPITGELFF
v_call: TRBV6-1; j_call: TRBJ2-6; clone_size: .; d_call: .; cdr3_length: 16; cdr3_nt: TGTGCCAGCAGTGACAGATACTACTCTGGGGCCAACGTCCTGACTTTC; cdr3_aa: CASSDRYYSGANVLTF
v_call: TRBV14; j_call: TRBJ2-1; clone_size: .; d_call: TRBD2; cdr3_length: 15; cdr3_nt: TGTGCCAGCAGCTCCAGACTAGCGGTTTACAATGAGCAGTTCTTC; cdr3_aa: CASSSRLAVYNEQFF
v_call: TRBV7-2; j_call: TRBJ2-2; clone_size: .; d_call: TRBD2; cdr3_length: 16; cdr3_nt: TGTGCCAGCAGCCCGCCTTCTAGCGGGGAAACCGGGGAGCTGTTTTTT; cdr3_aa: CASSPPSSGETGELFF
v_call: TRBV28; j_call: TRBJ1-1; clone_size: .; d_call: .; cdr3_length: 13; cdr3_nt: TGTGCCAGCAGTTGGGGAGCGAACACTGAAGCTTTCTTT; cdr3_aa: CASSWGANTEAFF
v_call: TRBV30; j_call: TRBJ1-2; clone_size: .; d_call: TRBD1; cdr3_length: 18; cdr3_nt: TGTGCCTGGAGCCCCAATTTTATAGCAGGGGGTCCTAACTATGGCTACACCTTC; cdr3_aa: CAWSPNFIAGGPNYGYTF
v_call: TRBV10-2; j_call: TRBJ1-5; clone_size: .; d_call: TRBD1; cdr3_length: 14; cdr3_nt: TGCGCCAGCAGTACGGGACAGAGCAATCAGCCCCAGCATTTT; cdr3_aa: CASSTGQSNQPQHF
v_call: TRBV9; j_call: TRBJ2-5; clone_size: .; d_call: .; cdr3_length: 13; cdr3_nt: TGTGCCAGCAGCGTAGGAGGGAGAGAGACCCAGTACTTC; cdr3_aa: CASSVGGRETQYF
v_call: TRBV7-6; j_call: TRBJ2-1; clone_size: .; d_call: TRBD1; cdr3_length: 16; cdr3_nt: TGTGCCAGCAGCCATGGACAGGGGAGCTCCTACAATGAGCAGTTCTTC; cdr3_aa: CASSHGQGSSYNEQFF
v_call: TRBV27; j_call: TRBJ2-1; clone_size: once; d_call: TRBD1; cdr3_length: 16; cdr3_nt: TGTGCCAGCAGTTCCCCTGCAGGGGGCTCCTACAATGAGCAGTTCTTC; cdr3_aa: CASSSPAGGSYNEQFF
v_call: TRBV9; j_call: TRBJ2-7; clone_size: .; d_call: TRBD2; cdr3_length: 15; cdr3_nt: TGTGCCAGCAGCCTCGGACTAGCGGTCTCCTACGAGCAGTACTTC; cdr3_aa: CASSLGLAVSYEQYF
v_call: TRBV27; j_call: TRBJ2-1; clone_size: .; d_call: TRBD2; cdr3_length: 16; cdr3_nt: TGTGCCAGCAGTTTATCGAGGGGACTAGCGGGAGGTGAGCAGTTCTTC; cdr3_aa: CASSLSRGLAGGEQFF
v_call: TRBV27; j_call: TRBJ2-7; clone_size: .; d_call: TRBD1; cdr3_length: 16; cdr3_nt: TGTGCCAGCAGTTTAGGGGCCGACAGGGGGCTTTATGAGCAGTACTTC; cdr3_aa: CASSLGADRGLYEQYF
v_call: TRBV27; j_call: TRBJ2-1; clone_size: .; d_call: TRBD2; cdr3_length: 14; cdr3_nt: TGTGCCAGCAGTTCAGCGGGGGTCTACAATGAGCAGTTCTTC; cdr3_aa: CASSSAGVYNEQFF
v_call: TRBV27; j_call: TRBJ2-3; clone_size: .; d_call: TRBD2; cdr3_length: 15; cdr3_nt: TGTGCCAGCAGTAGACTAGCGGGGGGAACAGATACGCAGTATTTT; cdr3_aa: CASSRLAGGTDTQYF
v_call: TRBV14; j_call: TRBJ2-1; clone_size: .; d_call: TRBD2; cdr3_length: 15; cdr3_nt: TGTGCCAGTAAGCGGGGGACCACGGGCTGGGATGAGCAGTTCTTC; cdr3_aa: CASKRGTTGWDEQFF
v_call: TRBV13; j_call: TRBJ2-7; clone_size: .; d_call: .; cdr3_length: 15; cdr3_nt: TGTGCCAGCAGCACAAGAGGGTTCCTGGACTACGAGCAGTACTTC; cdr3_aa: CASSTRGFLDYEQYF
v_call: TRBV11-2; j_call: TRBJ2-3; clone_size: .; d_call: TRBD1; cdr3_length: 13; cdr3_nt: TGTGCCAGCAGCTCGACAGGGACAGATACGCAGTATTTT; cdr3_aa: CASSSTGTDTQYF
v_call: TRBV15; j_call: TRBJ2-5; clone_size: once; d_call: .; cdr3_length: 12; cdr3_nt: TGTGCCACCAGCAGAGATAAAGAGACCCAGTACTTC; cdr3_aa: CATSRDKETQYF
v_call: TRBV6-1; j_call: TRBJ2-3; clone_size: .; d_call: TRBD2; cdr3_length: 19; cdr3_nt: TGTGCCAGCAGTGAAGCCGGTTGGGGACTAGCGGGGGACACAGATACGCAGTATTTT; cdr3_aa: CASSEAGWGLAGDTDTQYF
v_call: TRBV19; j_call: TRBJ2-5; clone_size: once; d_call: .; cdr3_length: 13; cdr3_nt: TGTGCCACCTCCCAGGGCTTCCAAGAGACCCAGTACTTC; cdr3_aa: CATSQGFQETQYF
v_call: TRBV27; j_call: TRBJ1-5; clone_size: .; d_call: .; cdr3_length: 13; cdr3_nt: TGTGCCAGCAGTTCTATCGCATTACAGCCCCAGCATTTT; cdr3_aa: CASSSIALQPQHF